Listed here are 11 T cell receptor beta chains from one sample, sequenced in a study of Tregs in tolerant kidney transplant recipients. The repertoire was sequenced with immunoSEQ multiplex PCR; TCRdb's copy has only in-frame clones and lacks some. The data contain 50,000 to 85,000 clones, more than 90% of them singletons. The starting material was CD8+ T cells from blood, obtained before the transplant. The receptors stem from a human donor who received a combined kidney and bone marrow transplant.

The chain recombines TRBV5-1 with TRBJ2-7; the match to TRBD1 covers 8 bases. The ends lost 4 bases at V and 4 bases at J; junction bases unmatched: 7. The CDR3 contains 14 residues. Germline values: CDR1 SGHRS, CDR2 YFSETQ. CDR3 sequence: CASSPTHRGYEQYF. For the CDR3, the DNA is TGCGCCAGCAGCCCTACCCACAGGGGGTACGAGCAGTACTTC.

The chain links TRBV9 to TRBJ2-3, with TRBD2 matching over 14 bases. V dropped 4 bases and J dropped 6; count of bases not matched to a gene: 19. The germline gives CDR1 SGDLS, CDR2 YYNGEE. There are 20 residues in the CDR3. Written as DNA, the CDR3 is TGTGCCAGCAGCCTGAGGAGGGGACTAGCGGGGGCCTTACCCCCCGATACGCAGTATTTT. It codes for CASSLRRGLAGALPPDTQYF.

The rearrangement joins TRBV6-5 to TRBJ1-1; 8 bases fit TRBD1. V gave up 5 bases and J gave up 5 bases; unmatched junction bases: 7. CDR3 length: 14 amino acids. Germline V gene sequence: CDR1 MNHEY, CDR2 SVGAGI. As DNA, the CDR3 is TGTGCCAGCAGTCGGACAGGGCTTCAAACTGAAGCTTTCTTT. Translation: CASSRTGLQTEAFF.

The CDR3 DNA sequence: TGTGCCAGCAGCTCCGGGACAACTAGCACAGATACGCAGTATTTT. Residues: CASSSGTTSTDTQYF. The chain links TRBV7-3 to TRBJ2-3; the D gene is possibly TRBD1 (6 bases). Trimming cost V 4 bases and J 0 bases, with 11 bases left between them. CDR3 size: 15 residues. Germline V gives CDR1 SGHTA, CDR2 FQGTGA.

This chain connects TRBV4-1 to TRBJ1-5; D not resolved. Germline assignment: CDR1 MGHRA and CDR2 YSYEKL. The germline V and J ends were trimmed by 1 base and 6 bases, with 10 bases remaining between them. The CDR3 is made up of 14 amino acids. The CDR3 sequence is CASSQVVSSQPQHF. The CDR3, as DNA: TGCGCCAGCAGCCAAGTCGTCTCCTCTCAGCCCCAGCATTTT.

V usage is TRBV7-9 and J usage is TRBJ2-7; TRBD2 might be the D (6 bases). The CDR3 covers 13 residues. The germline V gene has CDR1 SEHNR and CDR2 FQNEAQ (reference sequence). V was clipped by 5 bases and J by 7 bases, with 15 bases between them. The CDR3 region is CASSDGLGGEQYF. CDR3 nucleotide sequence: TGTGCCAGCAGCGACGGATTAGGAGGGGAGCAGTACTTC.

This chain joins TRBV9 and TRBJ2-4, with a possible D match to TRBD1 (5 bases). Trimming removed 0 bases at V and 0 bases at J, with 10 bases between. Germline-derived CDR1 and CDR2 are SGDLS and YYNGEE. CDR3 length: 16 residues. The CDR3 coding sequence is TGTGCCAGCAGCGTAGGGGGCGGCCTAGCCAAAAACATTCAGTACTTC. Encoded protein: CASSVGGGLAKNIQYF. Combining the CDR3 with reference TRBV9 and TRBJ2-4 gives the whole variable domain DSGVTQTPKHLITATGQRVTLRCSPRSGDLSVYWYQQSLDQGLQFLIQYYNGEERAKGNILERFSAQQFPDLHSELNLSSLELGDSALYFCASSVGGGLAKNIQYFGAGTRLSVL.

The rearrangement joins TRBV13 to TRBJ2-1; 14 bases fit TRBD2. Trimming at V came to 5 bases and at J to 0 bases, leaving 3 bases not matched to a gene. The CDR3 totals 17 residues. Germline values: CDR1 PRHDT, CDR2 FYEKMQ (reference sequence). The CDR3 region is CASSPGTSGSSYNEQFF. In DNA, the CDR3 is TGTGCCAGCAGCCCAGGGACTAGCGGGAGCTCCTACAATGAGCAGTTCTTC.

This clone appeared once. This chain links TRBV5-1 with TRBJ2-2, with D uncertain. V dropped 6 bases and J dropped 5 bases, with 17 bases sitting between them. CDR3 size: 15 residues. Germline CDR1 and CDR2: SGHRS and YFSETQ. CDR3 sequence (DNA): TGCGCCAGCACCCACTCTAGTGGAGTGACCGGGGAGCTGTTTTTT. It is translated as CASTHSSGVTGELFF. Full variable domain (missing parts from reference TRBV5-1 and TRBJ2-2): KAGVTQTPRYLIKTRGQQVTLSCSPISGHRSVSWYQQTPGQGLQFLFEYFSETQRNKGNFPGRFSGRQFSNSRSEMNVSTLELGDSALYLCASTHSSGVTGELFFGEGSRLTVL.

This CDR3 reads CASSQERGIYGYTF. In DNA, the CDR3 is TGCGCCAGCAGCCAAGAAAGAGGGATCTATGGCTACACCTTC. The chain links TRBV4-1 to TRBJ1-2; no firm D call. The CDR3 loop spans 14 amino acids. Germline V gene lookup returns CDR1 MGHRA and CDR2 YSYEKL. The V end lost 0 bases, the J end lost 4 bases, and 9 bases lay between the germline ends.

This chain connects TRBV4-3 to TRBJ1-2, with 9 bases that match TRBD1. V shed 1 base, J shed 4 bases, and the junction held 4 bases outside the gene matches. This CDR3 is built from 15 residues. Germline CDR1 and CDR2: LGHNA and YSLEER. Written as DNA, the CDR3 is TGCGCCAGCAGCCAAGGGGGGACAGGGTCCTATGGCTACACCTTC. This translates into CASSQGGTGSYGYTF.